This is a list of T cell receptor beta chains from one sample in a study of blood T cell repertoires in COVID-19. Here immunoSEQ multiplex PCR was the method, and the copy in TCRdb shows in-frame clones only, minus some. The repertoire consists of around 160,000 clones, with 80% to 90% occurring once and the leading ten covering approximately 40%. Material for sequencing was peripheral blood. The source is a human donor in a cohort sampled during active COVID-19. Each CDR3 is given with its conserved first and last residue. D genes are given only for firm matches. Clone size is shown for a subset of rows, as once, few, many or a class of expanded clone.

clone_size j_call v_call d_call cdr3_aa cdr3_nt
NA TRBJ2-1 TRBV4-3 NA CASSQNSGVATYNEQFF TGCGCCAGCAGCCAAAATAGCGGCGTTGCCACTTACAATGAGCAGTTCTTC
NA TRBJ2-5 TRBV5-1 TRBD2 CASSLMAGGLQETQYF TGCGCCAGCAGCTTGATGGCGGGGGGACTCCAAGAGACCCAGTACTTC
NA TRBJ2-3 TRBV9 NA CASSVALSAGTDTQYF TGTGCCAGCAGCGTAGCCCTATCTGCGGGCACAGATACGCAGTATTTT
NA TRBJ2-7 TRBV7-9 TRBD1 CASSHPGQGNEQYF TGTGCCAGCAGCCATCCGGGACAGGGTAACGAGCAGTACTTC
once TRBJ1-1 TRBV5-6 NA CASSLYAIEAFF TGTGCCAGCAGCTTGTACGCGATAGAAGCTTTCTTT
NA TRBJ2-3 TRBV10-1 NA CASSESERGTQYF TGCGCCAGCAGTGAGTCGGAGAGAGGTACGCAGTATTTT
NA TRBJ1-2 TRBV11-2 NA CASSLHADTNYGYTF TGTGCCAGCAGCCTCCACGCGGACACTAACTATGGCTACACCTTC
NA TRBJ2-7 TRBV18 NA CASSPRGPYEQYF TGTGCCAGCTCACCAAGGGGTCCCTACGAGCAGTACTTC
NA TRBJ1-4 TRBV18 TRBD1 CASSPPNRGRNEKLFF TGTGCCAGCTCACCACCCAACAGGGGGCGAAATGAAAAACTGTTTTTT
NA TRBJ1-2 TRBV5-8 TRBD1 CASSSTRQGAETF TGTGCCAGCAGCAGCACGCGTCAGGGGGCAGAGACCTTC